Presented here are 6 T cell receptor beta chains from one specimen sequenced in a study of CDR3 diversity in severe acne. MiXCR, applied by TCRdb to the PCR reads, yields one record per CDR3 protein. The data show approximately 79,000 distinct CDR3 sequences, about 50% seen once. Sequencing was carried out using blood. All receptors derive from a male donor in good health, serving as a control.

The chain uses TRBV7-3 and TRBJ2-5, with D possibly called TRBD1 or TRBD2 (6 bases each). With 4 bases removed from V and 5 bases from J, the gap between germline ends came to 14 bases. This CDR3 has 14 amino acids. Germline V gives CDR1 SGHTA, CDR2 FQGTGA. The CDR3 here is CASSSIGGHETQYF. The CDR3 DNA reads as TGTGCCAGCAGCTCGATAGGGGGGCATGAGACCCAGTACTTC.

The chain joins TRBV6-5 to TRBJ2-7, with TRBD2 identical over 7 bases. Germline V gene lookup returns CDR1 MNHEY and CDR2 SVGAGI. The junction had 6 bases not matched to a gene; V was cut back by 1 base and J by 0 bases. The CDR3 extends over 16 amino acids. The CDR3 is CASSYLPSGRSYEQYF. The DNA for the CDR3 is TGTGCCAGCAGTTACTTGCCTAGCGGACGCTCCTACGAGCAGTACTTC.

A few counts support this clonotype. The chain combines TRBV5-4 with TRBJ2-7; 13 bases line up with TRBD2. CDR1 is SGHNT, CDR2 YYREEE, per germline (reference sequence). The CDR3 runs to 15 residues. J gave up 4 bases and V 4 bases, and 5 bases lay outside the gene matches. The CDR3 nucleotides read TGTGCCAGCAGCATACTAGCGGGGGGGCGGTACGAGCAGTACTTC. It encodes CASSILAGGRYEQYF.

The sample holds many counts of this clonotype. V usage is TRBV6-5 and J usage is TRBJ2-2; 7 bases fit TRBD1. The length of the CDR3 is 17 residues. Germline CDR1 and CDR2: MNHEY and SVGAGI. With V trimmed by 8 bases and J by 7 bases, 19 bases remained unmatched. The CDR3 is CASAFLRDRELHGELFF. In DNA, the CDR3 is TGTGCCAGCGCATTCCTACGGGACAGAGAGCTCCACGGGGAGCTGTTTTTT.

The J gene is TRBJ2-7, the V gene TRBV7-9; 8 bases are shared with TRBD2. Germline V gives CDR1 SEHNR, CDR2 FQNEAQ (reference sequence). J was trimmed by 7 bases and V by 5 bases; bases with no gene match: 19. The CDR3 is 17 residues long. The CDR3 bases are TGTGCCAGCAGCCAAGATGATGGGGCGGGAGGCTCCGGTGAGCAGTACTTC. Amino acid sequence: CASSQDDGAGGSGEQYF.

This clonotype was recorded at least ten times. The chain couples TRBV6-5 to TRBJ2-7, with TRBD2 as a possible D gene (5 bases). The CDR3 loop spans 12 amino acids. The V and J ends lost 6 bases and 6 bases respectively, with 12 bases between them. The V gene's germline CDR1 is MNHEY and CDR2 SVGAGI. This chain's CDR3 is CASSAGESEQYF. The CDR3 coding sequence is TGTGCCAGCAGCGCCGGGGAGTCCGAGCAGTACTTC.